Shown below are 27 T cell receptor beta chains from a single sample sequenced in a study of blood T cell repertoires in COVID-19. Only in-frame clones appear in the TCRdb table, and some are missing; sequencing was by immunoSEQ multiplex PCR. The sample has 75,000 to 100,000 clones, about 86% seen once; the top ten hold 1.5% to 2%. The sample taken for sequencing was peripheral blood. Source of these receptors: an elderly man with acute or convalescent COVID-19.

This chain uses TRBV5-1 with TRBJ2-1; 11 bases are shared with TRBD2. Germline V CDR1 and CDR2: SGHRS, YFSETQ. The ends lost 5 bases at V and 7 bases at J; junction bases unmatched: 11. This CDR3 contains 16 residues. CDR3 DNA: TGCGCCAGCAGATCCGGACTAGCGGGCAGGGGAAATGAGCAGTTCTTC. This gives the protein CASRSGLAGRGNEQFF.

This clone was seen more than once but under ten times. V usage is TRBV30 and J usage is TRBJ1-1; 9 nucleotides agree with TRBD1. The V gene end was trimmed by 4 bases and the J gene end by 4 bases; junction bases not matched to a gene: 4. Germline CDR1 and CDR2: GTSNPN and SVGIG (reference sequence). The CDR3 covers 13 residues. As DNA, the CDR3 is TGTGCCTGGAACCGACAGGGGGGCACTGAAGCTTTCTTT. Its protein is CAWNRQGGTEAFF.

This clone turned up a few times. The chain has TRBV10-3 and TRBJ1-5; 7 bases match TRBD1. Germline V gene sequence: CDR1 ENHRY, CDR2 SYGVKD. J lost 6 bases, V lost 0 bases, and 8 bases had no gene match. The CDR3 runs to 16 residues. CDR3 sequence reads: CAISESELEGAQPQHF. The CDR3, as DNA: TGTGCCATCAGTGAGTCGGAGCTCGAGGGGGCTCAGCCCCAGCATTTT.

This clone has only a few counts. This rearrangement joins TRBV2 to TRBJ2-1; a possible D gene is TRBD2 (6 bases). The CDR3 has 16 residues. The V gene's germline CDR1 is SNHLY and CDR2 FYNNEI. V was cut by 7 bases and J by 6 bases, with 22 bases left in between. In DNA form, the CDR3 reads TGTGCCAGCACAACGGGGGAGAGCCGAAGGGGCAATGAGCAGTTCTTC. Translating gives CASTTGESRRGNEQFF. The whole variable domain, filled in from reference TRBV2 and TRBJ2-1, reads EPEVTQTPSHQVTQMGQEVILRCVPISNHLYFYWYRQILGQKVEFLVSFYNNEISEKSEIFDDQFSVERPDGSNFTLKIRSTKLEDSAMYFCASTTGESRRGNEQFFGPGTRLTVL.

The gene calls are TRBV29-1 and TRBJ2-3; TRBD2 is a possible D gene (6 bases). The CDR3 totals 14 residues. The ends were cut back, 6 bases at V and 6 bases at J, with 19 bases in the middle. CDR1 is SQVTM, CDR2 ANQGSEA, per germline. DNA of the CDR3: TGCAGCGTAAAAGCCCGGGCACGGGGGGATACGCAGTATTTT. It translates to CSVKARARGDTQYF.

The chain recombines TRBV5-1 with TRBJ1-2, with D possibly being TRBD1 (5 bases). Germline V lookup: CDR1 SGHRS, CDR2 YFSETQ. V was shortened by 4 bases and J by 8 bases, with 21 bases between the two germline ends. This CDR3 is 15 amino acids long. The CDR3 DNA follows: TGCGCCAGCAGCCGGGGCAGGGAGGCTTTCGACGGCTACACCTTC. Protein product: CASSRGREAFDGYTF.

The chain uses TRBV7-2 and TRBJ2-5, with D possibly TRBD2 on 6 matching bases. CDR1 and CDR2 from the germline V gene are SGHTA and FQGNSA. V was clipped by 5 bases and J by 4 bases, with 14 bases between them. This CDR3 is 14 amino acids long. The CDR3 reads CASSPAGGRETQYF. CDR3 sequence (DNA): TGTGCCAGCAGCCCCGCCGGAGGGAGAGAGACCCAGTACTTC.

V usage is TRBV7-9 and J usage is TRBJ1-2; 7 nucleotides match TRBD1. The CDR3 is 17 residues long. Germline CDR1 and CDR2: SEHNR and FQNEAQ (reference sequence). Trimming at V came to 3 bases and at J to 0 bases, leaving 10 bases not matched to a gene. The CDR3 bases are TGTGCCAGCAGCTTCCTGCCGGGACAGCAAGCTAACTATGGCTACACCTTC. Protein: CASSFLPGQQANYGYTF.

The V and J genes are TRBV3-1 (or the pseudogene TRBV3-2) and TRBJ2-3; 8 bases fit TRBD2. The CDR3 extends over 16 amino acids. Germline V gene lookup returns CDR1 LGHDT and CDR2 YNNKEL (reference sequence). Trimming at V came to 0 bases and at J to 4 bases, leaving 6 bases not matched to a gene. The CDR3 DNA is TGTGCCAGCAGCCAAGATACGGGAGGGCTCTCAGATACGCAGTATTTT. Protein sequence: CASSQDTGGLSDTQYF.

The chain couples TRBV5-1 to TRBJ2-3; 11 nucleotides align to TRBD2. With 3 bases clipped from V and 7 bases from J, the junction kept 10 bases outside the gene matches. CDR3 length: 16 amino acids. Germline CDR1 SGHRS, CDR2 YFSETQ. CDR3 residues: CASSSGDSGRGNTQYF. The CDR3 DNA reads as TGCGCCAGCAGCTCCGGTGATAGCGGGAGGGGTAATACGCAGTATTTT.

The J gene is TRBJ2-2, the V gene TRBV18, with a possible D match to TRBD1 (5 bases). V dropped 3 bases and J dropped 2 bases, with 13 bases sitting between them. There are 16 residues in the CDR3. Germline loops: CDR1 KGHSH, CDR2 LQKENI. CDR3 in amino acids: CASSPVAGSNTGELFF. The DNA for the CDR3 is TGTGCCAGCTCACCTGTAGCAGGGTCTAACACCGGGGAGCTGTTTTTT.

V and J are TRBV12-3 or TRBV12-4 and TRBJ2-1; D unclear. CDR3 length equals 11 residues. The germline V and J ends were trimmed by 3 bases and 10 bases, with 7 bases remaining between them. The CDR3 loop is CASSLSMEQFF. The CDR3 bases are TGTGCCAGCAGTTTGAGCATGGAGCAGTTCTTC.

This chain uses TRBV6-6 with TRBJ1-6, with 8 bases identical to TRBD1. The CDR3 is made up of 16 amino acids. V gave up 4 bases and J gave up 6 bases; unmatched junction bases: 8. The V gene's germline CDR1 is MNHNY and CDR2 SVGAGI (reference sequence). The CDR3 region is CASSWGLDRGNSPLHF. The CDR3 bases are TGTGCCAGCAGTTGGGGGTTAGACAGGGGTAATTCACCCCTCCACTTT.

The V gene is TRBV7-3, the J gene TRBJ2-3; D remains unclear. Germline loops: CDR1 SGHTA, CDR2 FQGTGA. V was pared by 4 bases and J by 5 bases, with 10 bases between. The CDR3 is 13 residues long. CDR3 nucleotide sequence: TGTGCCAGCAGCTCAAACCTAGGAGATACGCAGTATTTT. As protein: CASSSNLGDTQYF. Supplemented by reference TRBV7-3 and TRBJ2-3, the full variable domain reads GAGVSQTPSNKVTEKGKYVELRCDPISGHTALYWYRQSLGQGPEFLIYFQGTGAADDSGLPNDRFFAVRPEGSVSTLKIQRTERGDSAVYLCASSSNLGDTQYFGPGTRLTVL.

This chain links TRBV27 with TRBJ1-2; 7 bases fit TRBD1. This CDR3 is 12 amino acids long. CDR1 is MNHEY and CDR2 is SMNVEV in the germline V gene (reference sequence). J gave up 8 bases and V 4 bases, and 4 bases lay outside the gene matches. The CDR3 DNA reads TGTGCCAGCAGTTCAACAGGGGTCGGCTACACCTTC. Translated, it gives CASSSTGVGYTF.

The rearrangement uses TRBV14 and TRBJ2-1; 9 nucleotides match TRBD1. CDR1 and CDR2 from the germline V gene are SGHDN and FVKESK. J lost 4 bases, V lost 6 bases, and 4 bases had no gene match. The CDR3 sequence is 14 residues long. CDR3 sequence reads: CASRRQGGYNEQFF. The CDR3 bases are TGTGCCAGCAGGAGACAGGGGGGATACAATGAGCAGTTCTTC.

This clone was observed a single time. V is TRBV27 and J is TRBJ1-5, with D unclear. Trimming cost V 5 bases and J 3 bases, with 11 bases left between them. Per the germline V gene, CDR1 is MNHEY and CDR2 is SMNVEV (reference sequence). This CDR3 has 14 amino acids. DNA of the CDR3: TGTGCCAGCAGTCCAGGTTTTCCCAATCAGCCCCAGCATTTT. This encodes CASSPGFPNQPQHF.

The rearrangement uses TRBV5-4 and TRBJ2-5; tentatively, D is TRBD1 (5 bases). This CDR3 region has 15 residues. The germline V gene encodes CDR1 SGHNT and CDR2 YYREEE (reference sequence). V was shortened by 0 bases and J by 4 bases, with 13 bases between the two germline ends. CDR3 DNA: TGTGCCAGCAGCTTGGCTGGACAAAGGGGAGAGACCCAGTACTTC. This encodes CASSLAGQRGETQYF. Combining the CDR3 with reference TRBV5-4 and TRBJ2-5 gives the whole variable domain ETGVTQSPTHLIKTRGQQVTLRCSSQSGHNTVSWYQQALGQGPQFIFQYYREEENGRGNFPPRFSGLQFPNYSSELNVNALELDDSALYLCASSLAGQRGETQYFGPGTRLLVL.

The chain's CDR3 is CASSPTGGHNEKLFF. The CDR3 coding sequence is TGTGCCAGCAGCCCGACAGGGGGGCATAATGAAAAACTGTTTTTT. The V and J genes are TRBV3-1 (or the pseudogene TRBV3-2) and TRBJ1-4; 9 nucleotides line up with TRBD1. The V gene's germline CDR1 is LGHDT and CDR2 YNNKEL (reference sequence). This CDR3 has 15 amino acids. V trimming: 4 bases; J trimming: 4 bases; junction bases outside the gene matches: 4.

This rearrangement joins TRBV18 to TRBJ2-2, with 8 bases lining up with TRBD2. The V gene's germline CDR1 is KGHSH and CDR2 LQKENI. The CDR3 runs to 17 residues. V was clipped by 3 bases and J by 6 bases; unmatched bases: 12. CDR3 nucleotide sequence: TGTGCCAGCTCACCTCGGCGTAGAGCGGGAGACCCCGGGGAGCTGTTTTTT. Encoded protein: CASSPRRRAGDPGELFF.

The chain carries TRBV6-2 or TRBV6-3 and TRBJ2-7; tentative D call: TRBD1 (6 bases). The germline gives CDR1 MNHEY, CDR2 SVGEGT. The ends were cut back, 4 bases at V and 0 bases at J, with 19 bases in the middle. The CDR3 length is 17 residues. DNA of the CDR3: TGTGCCAGCAGTTCCGGGAAGCCGGGACACCTCTCCTACGAGCAGTACTTC. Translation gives CASSSGKPGHLSYEQYF.

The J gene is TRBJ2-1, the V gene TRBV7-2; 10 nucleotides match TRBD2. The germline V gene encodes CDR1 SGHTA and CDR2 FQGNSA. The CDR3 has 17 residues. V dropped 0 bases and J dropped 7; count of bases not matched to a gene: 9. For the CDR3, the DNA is TGTGCCAGCAGCTTAGCGTCGATGTCTAGCGGGGGAAATGAGCAGTTCTTC. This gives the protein CASSLASMSSGGNEQFF.

The CDR3 loop is CASSPRGQGNYEQYF. The CDR3 DNA reads TGTGCCAGCAGCCCACGGGGACAGGGAAACTACGAGCAGTACTTC. The rearrangement links TRBV7-9 to TRBJ2-7; 9 bases align to TRBD1. With 5 bases clipped from V and 3 bases from J, the junction kept 8 bases outside the gene matches. Germline CDR1 reads SEHNR; CDR2 reads FQNEAQ (reference sequence). The CDR3 consists of 15 residues.

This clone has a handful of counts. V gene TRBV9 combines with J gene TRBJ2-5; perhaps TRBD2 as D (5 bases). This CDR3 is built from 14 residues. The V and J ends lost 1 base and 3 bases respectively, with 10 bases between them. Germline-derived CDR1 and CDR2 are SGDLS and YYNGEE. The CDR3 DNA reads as TGTGCCAGCAGCGTATCGGGGTCCAAAGAGACCCAGTACTTC. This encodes CASSVSGSKETQYF.

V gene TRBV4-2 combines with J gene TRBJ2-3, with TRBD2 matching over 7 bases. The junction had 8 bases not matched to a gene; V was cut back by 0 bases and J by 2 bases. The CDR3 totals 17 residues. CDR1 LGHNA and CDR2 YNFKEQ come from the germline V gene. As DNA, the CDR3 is TGTGCCAGCAGCCAAGATTCGGCTAGCGGTCTCACAGATACGCAGTATTTT. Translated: CASSQDSASGLTDTQYF.

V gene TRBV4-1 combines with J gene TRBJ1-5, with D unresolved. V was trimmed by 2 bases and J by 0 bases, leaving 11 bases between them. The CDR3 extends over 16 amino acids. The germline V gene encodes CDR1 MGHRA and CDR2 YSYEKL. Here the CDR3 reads CASSQSGPSSNQPQHF. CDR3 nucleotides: TGCGCCAGCAGCCAATCCGGCCCTAGTAGCAATCAGCCCCAGCATTTT.

The CDR3 region has the DNA TGTGCCAGCTCACCATCGCAGGGGGCCGGTCAGCCCCAGCATTTT. Residues: CASSPSQGAGQPQHF. This chain links TRBV18 with TRBJ1-5; 8 nucleotides line up with TRBD1. The germline V gene encodes CDR1 KGHSH and CDR2 LQKENI. CDR3 length equals 15 residues. J was trimmed by 6 bases and V by 2 bases; bases with no gene match: 6.